The 27 T cell receptor beta chains listed next were all sequenced from one sample in a study of cytomegalovirus exposure and HLA in healthy donors. The primer mix had 60 Vbeta and 13 Jbeta primers. The protocol was immunoSEQ multiplex PCR, while the TCRdb copy is restricted to in-frame clones and leaves out a portion. Of 150,000 or so clones in the sample, about 80% are singletons; the top ten hold under 7.5%. The sequenced sample consisted of PBMCs. All receptors come from a woman aged 50 to 65 in good health and CMV-seropositive.

This chain connects TRBV9 to TRBJ1-2; 10 bases map to TRBD1. With 0 bases clipped from V and 2 bases from J, the junction kept 4 bases outside the gene matches. Germline lookup yields CDR1 SGDLS and CDR2 YYNGEE. There are 16 residues in the CDR3. CDR3 nucleotide sequence: TGTGCCAGCAGCGTAGAACCGGGACAGGGGAACTATGGCTACACCTTC. The encoded protein is CASSVEPGQGNYGYTF. The entire variable domain, with the rest obtained from reference TRBV9 and TRBJ1-2, is as follows: DSGVTQTPKHLITATGQRVTLRCSPRSGDLSVYWYQQSLDQGLQFLIQYYNGEERAKGNILERFSAQQFPDLHSELNLSSLELGDSALYFCASSVEPGQGNYGYTFGSGTRLTVV.

V usage is TRBV10-2 and J usage is TRBJ2-7; D may be TRBD2 (5 bases). Germline values: CDR1 WSHSY, CDR2 SAAADI. The V end lost 0 bases, the J end lost 4 bases, and 13 bases lay between the germline ends. The CDR3 runs 15 residues. CDR3 DNA sequence: TGCGCCAGCAGTGAGTCTCTTTGGACTTTTTACGAGCAGTACTTC. Translated: CASSESLWTFYEQYF.

This chain links TRBV28 with TRBJ2-1; TRBD1 agrees at 7 bases. Trimming at V came to 5 bases and at J to 0 bases, leaving 4 bases not matched to a gene. Germline CDR1 MDHEN, CDR2 SYDVKM. The CDR3 length is 15 residues. This CDR3 is CASSLTGSSYNEQFF. CDR3 DNA sequence: TGTGCCAGCAGTCTGACAGGGAGCTCCTACAATGAGCAGTTCTTC.

The J gene is TRBJ1-4, the V gene TRBV29-1; 8 positions agree with TRBD1. Germline V lookup: CDR1 SQVTM, CDR2 ANQGSEA. V dropped 7 bases and J dropped 8; count of bases not matched to a gene: 12. This CDR3 is built from 14 residues. The CDR3 sequence: CSAQSGGADEKLFF. Here the CDR3 DNA reads TGCAGCGCTCAGTCAGGGGGCGCGGACGAAAAACTGTTTTTT.

The J gene is TRBJ2-7, the V gene TRBV2; no clear D gene. This CDR3 has 14 residues. Germline lookup yields CDR1 SNHLY and CDR2 FYNNEI. Between the trimmed V and J ends, which lost 6 bases and 0 bases, there was a span of 12 bases. As DNA, the CDR3 is TGTGCCAGCAGCGCTGACTGGAGCTCCTACGAGCAGTACTTC. Translated, it gives CASSADWSSYEQYF.

In DNA form, the CDR3 reads TGCAGCGTTGAATTTGGGTCAGGGCTCGATGAGCAGTTCTTC. Amino acid sequence: CSVEFGSGLDEQFF. The chain is built from TRBV29-1 and TRBJ2-1, with D possibly TRBD1 on 5 matching bases. CDR1 is SQVTM, CDR2 ANQGSEA, per germline. The CDR3 runs 14 residues. The V gene lost 2 bases and the J gene lost 8 bases, with 16 bases spanning the gap.

The rearrangement links TRBV13 to TRBJ1-6, with TRBD1 matching 7 bases. V dropped 0 bases and J dropped 7; count of bases not matched to a gene: 0. The CDR3 has 14 amino acids. Per germline, CDR1 PRHDT and CDR2 FYEKMQ (reference sequence). The CDR3: CASSLGDRNSPLHF. The DNA of the CDR3 is TGTGCCAGCAGCTTAGGGGACAGGAATTCACCCCTCCACTTT. The full variable domain, with the rest looked up from reference TRBV13 and TRBJ1-6, is AAGVIQSPRHLIKEKRETATLKCYPIPRHDTVYWYQQGPGQDPQFLISFYEKMQSDKGSIPDRFSAQQFSDYHSELNMSSLELGDSALYFCASSLGDRNSPLHFGNGTRLTVT.

This chain connects TRBV27 to TRBJ1-6, with TRBD1 matching over 7 bases. Losses at the gene ends were 2 bases for V and 8 bases for J; bases not matched to a gene: 6. Germline V gene data show CDR1 as MNHEY and CDR2 as SMNVEV (reference sequence). The CDR3 is made up of 15 amino acids. CDR3 nucleotides: TGTGCCAGCAGTTTAGGGGGGCAGGGGGATTCACCCCTCCACTTT. It specifies CASSLGGQGDSPLHF.

This clone was recorded once. The rearrangement links TRBV20-1 to TRBJ2-3; TRBD2 aligns across 8 bases. V dropped 6 bases and J dropped 4; count of bases not matched to a gene: 0. The germline V gene has CDR1 DFQATT and CDR2 SNEGSKA (reference sequence). This CDR3 contains 11 residues. Here the CDR3 reads CSAGLADTQYF. DNA of the CDR3: TGCAGTGCGGGACTAGCAGATACGCAGTATTTT.

The chain employs TRBV30 and TRBJ1-1; 7 positions match TRBD1. Germline V gene data show CDR1 as GTSNPN and CDR2 as SVGIG (reference sequence). With V trimmed by 5 bases and J by 7 bases, 10 bases remained unmatched. CDR3 length: 13 residues. The CDR3 nucleotides read TGTGCCTGGGAGAACAGGGGTTTTGGTGAAGCTTTCTTT. It yields the protein CAWENRGFGEAFF.

This clone was detected once. CDR3: CASSLTPGYSNHTF. CDR3 DNA: TGTGCCAGCAGTTTAACCCCAGGGTATAGTAACCACACCTTC. The V and J genes are TRBV7-2 and TRBJ1-2; the D gene is possibly TRBD1 (5 bases). There are 14 residues in the CDR3. Trimming removed 6 bases at V and 12 bases at J, with 23 bases between. From germline, CDR1 is SGHTA and CDR2 FQGNSA.

CDR3 nucleotide sequence: TGTGCCAGCAGTGAGAGTCTGTTGAATTCACCCCTCCACTTT. Translating it yields CASSESLLNSPLHF. The chain is built from TRBV2 and TRBJ1-6; no clear D gene. Germline V gene lookup returns CDR1 SNHLY and CDR2 FYNNEI. With 3 bases removed from V and 7 bases from J, the gap between germline ends came to 10 bases. The CDR3 runs to 14 residues.

The V call is TRBV11-2, the J call TRBJ2-1; weak D call: TRBD1 (6 bases). The germline CDR1 and CDR2 sequences are SGHAT and FQNNGV. This CDR3 has 15 amino acids. Trimming removed 2 bases from V and 0 bases from J, with 8 bases in between. The CDR3 DNA reads TGTGCCAGCAGCTTAAGACAGGCCTCCTACAATGAGCAGTTCTTC. Protein: CASSLRQASYNEQFF.

The rearrangement uses TRBV6-1 and TRBJ2-7; D might be TRBD1 (6 bases). The CDR3 has 10 amino acids. Germline V gives CDR1 MNHNS, CDR2 SASEGT. The V gene lost 10 bases and the J gene lost 11 bases, with 15 bases spanning the gap. Written as DNA, the CDR3 is TGTGCCAAGCAGGGGCAGGGCAAGTACTTC. It translates to CAKQGQGKYF.

This chain connects TRBV27 to TRBJ2-7; TRBD1 matches 10 bases. V was clipped by 2 bases and J by 5 bases; unmatched bases: 6. The CDR3 has 15 residues. Germline CDR1 and CDR2: MNHEY and SMNVEV (reference sequence). CDR3 amino acids: CASSLLGTGDHEQYF. The CDR3 nucleotides read TGTGCCAGCAGTTTACTAGGGACAGGGGACCACGAGCAGTACTTC.

The chain carries TRBV28 and TRBJ1-1; 8 bases line up with TRBD1. The germline gives CDR1 MDHEN, CDR2 SYDVKM. V lost 8 bases to trimming and J lost 1 base; unmatched junction nucleotides: 3. This CDR3 region has 13 residues. Written as DNA, the CDR3 is TGTGCCAGCCAAGGGACAGGGAACACTGAAGCTTTCTTT. This translates into CASQGTGNTEAFF.

The V and J genes are TRBV2 and TRBJ2-3; no definite D call. CDR1 is SNHLY, CDR2 FYNNEI, per germline. Trimming took off 6 bases at V and 1 base at J, with 11 bases between the two ends. This CDR3 contains 14 residues. CDR3 sequence reads: CASSGYYGTDTQYF. DNA of the CDR3: TGTGCCAGCAGCGGTTACTACGGCACAGATACGCAGTATTTT.

In its sample, this clone was seen once. The rearrangement links TRBV5-6 to TRBJ1-1, with 7 bases identical to TRBD1. The CDR3 runs to 19 residues. V trimming: 4 bases; J trimming: 0 bases; junction bases outside the gene matches: 18. The germline gives CDR1 SGHDT, CDR2 YYEEEE. CDR3 protein: CASSLRSGPGTVMNTEAFF. The CDR3 coding sequence is TGTGCCAGCAGCCTCCGATCGGGCCCCGGGACAGTAATGAACACTGAAGCTTTCTTT.

The CDR3 region is CASSGGDFTQFF. For the CDR3, the DNA is TGTGCCAGCAGTGGGGGGGACTTCACCCAGTTTTTT. V usage is TRBV6-1 and J usage is TRBJ1-4; D might be TRBD1 (5 bases). The CDR3 contains 12 residues. Trimming removed 4 bases from V and 16 bases from J, with 16 bases in between. Germline loops: CDR1 MNHNS, CDR2 SASEGT.

This clone appeared once. This chain connects TRBV4-3 to TRBJ2-2; possibly TRBD2 for D (6 bases). This CDR3 has 15 amino acids. Trimming stripped 1 base from V and 7 bases from J, with 13 bases between. Germline CDR1 reads LGHNA; CDR2 reads YSLEER. CDR3 sequence (DNA): TGCGCCAGCAGCCAAGCCCAGGTCGGGGGCGGGGAGCTGTTTTTT. It encodes CASSQAQVGGGELFF.

For this clone: One end of the junction is discordant with germline, which a read error may explain. Here the CDR3 reads CSSSLVSPPYEQYF. DNA of the CDR3: TGTTCCAGCAGCTTAGTCAGTCCACCCTACGAGCAGTACTTC. The rearrangement links TRBV7-9 to TRBJ2-7; no definite D call. Per germline, CDR1 SEHNR and CDR2 FQNEAQ (reference sequence). The CDR3 is made up of 14 amino acids.

This clone was detected once. V and J are TRBV19 and TRBJ1-2; tentative D call: TRBD1 (5 bases). The CDR3 runs 14 residues. From germline, CDR1 is LNHDA and CDR2 SQIVND (reference sequence). Trimming took 3 bases from V and 5 from J, leaving 13 bases between them. The CDR3 is CASSIGRGAYGYTF. In DNA, the CDR3 is TGTGCCAGTAGTATTGGGAGGGGAGCGTATGGCTACACCTTC.

This chain connects TRBV7-6 to TRBJ2-5, with TRBD2 matching over 7 bases. The V and J ends lost 5 bases and 5 bases, in that order; junction bases with no gene match: 8. Germline values: CDR1 SGHVS, CDR2 FNYEAQ. CDR3 length: 14 residues. The CDR3 coding sequence is TGTGCCAGCAGCCTCGGACTAGAATGGGAGACCCAGTACTTC. Its protein is CASSLGLEWETQYF.

V is TRBV9 and J is TRBJ1-6; D remains unclear. The V end was cut by 4 bases, the J end by 5 bases, with 13 bases between. Germline lookup yields CDR1 SGDLS and CDR2 YYNGEE. The length of the CDR3 is 15 residues. In nucleotides, the CDR3 is TGTGCCAGCAGCCCCAACGGAGAGGATAATTCACCCCTCCACTTT. It is translated as CASSPNGEDNSPLHF. Supplemented by reference TRBV9 and TRBJ1-6, the full variable domain reads DSGVTQTPKHLITATGQRVTLRCSPRSGDLSVYWYQQSLDQGLQFLIQYYNGEERAKGNILERFSAQQFPDLHSELNLSSLELGDSALYFCASSPNGEDNSPLHFGNGTRLTVT.

The J gene is TRBJ1-1, the V gene TRBV6-6, with TRBD1 identical over 12 bases. The CDR3 covers 16 residues. The germline gives CDR1 MNHNY, CDR2 SVGAGI (reference sequence). The V segment lost 7 bases and the J segment 9 bases; nucleotides outside the gene matches: 15. CDR3 nucleotides: TGTGCCAGCACACCTCCGCCGGGACAGGGGGCGGTACAAGCTTTCTTT. It is translated as CASTPPPGQGAVQAFF.

J is TRBJ2-3 and V is TRBV27; 7 bases are shared with TRBD1. Trimming removed 5 bases from V and 6 bases from J; junction bases left unmatched: 14. Germline CDR1 is MNHEY and CDR2 is SMNVEV (reference sequence). This CDR3 has 16 residues. The CDR3 sequence: CASSPERGLEDDTQYF. The CDR3 bases are TGTGCCAGCAGTCCAGAGAGGGGGCTAGAGGATGATACGCAGTATTTT.

As for this clone: Other DNA sequences in this sample translate to the same CDR3. The V call is TRBV2, the J call TRBJ1-2; 9 bases agree with TRBD1. The V and J ends lost 6 bases and 1 base, in that order; junction bases with no gene match: 0. CDR3 length: 13 residues. Germline V gives CDR1 SNHLY, CDR2 FYNNEI. CDR3 loop: CASRGQGNYGYTF. For the CDR3, the DNA is TGTGCCAGCAGGGGACAGGGTAACTATGGCTACACCTTC.